This T cell receptor beta chain was recovered during a study of shared clonotypes between healthy human individuals. Overall study: Each donor's CD8 memory used one plate, CD8 naive two, each CD4 subset three. Study outcomes and limitations: Tissue TCR repertoires likely differ from these blood-only repertoires. Larger estimated richness was generally seen in naive subsets than in memory subsets.

Comment on this clone: Its antigen is as yet unknown.

CD45RO negativity and positive selection for CCR7 defined naive CD8 cells, a population that excluded terminally differentiated effector memory CD45RA+ cells. TCRdb's copy holds only in-frame clones and misses some; the assay was immunoSEQ multiplex PCR. The table has about 2.1 million clones, just under 95% seen once. The length of the CDR3 is 16 residues. The V end was cut by 4 bases, the J end by 3 bases, with 16 bases between. CDR1 and CDR2 from the germline V gene are SGHRS and YFSETQ. Sequencing was performed on naive CD8+ T cells from PBMCs. This chain links TRBV5-1 with TRBJ1-4; D is uncertain. The sequence derives from a man aged 18 to 30 in good health. Some clones in this sample may be carry-over from other donors' samples. CDR3 nucleotides: TGCGCCAGCAGCGACTACACTGGATCACCTAATGAAAAACTGTTTTTT. As protein: CASSDYTGSPNEKLFF.